This section outlines one T cell receptor beta chain sequence together with its context. The trim removed 4 bases at V and 0 bases at J, leaving 4 bases unmatched. Germline CDR1 reads MGHDK; CDR2 reads SYGVNS. There are 16 residues in the CDR3. Seattle cases were enrolled at active infection and followed longitudinally. TCRdb keeps only in-frame clones here, not all; method: immunoSEQ multiplex PCR. Seen here are about 170,000 clones, under 95% observed once, and the top ten hold 4.5% to 5%. This record comes from a study of blood T cell repertoires in COVID-19. The sample taken for sequencing was peripheral blood. This sequence joins TRBV25-1 and TRBJ2-3, with 10 bases fitting TRBD2. The clonotype originates from a man aged 18 to 30 with COVID-19, enrolled during active disease. The chain's CDR3 is CASSAGLALSTDTQYF. As DNA, the CDR3 is TGTGCCAGCAGTGCGGGACTAGCGCTTAGCACAGATACGCAGTATTTT. Complete variable domain (other parts from reference TRBV25-1 and TRBJ2-3): EADIYQTPRYLVIGTGKKITLECSQTMGHDKMYWYQQDPGMELHLIHYSYGVNSTEKGDLSSESTVSRIRTEHFPLTLESARPSHTSQYLCASSAGLALSTDTQYFGPGTRLTVL.